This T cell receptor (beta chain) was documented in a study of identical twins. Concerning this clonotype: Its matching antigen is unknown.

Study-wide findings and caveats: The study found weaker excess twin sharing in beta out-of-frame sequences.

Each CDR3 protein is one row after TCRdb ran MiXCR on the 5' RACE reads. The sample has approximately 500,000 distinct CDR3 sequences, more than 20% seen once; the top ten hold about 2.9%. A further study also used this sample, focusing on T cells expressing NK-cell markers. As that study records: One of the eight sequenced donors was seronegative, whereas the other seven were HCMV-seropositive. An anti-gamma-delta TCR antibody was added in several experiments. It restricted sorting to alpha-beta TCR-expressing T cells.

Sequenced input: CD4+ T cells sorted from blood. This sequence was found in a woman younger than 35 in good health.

The CDR3 bases are TGTGCCAGCAGGTCCCTTCTGGGACTAGCGAACAATGAGCAGTTCTTC. It codes for CASRSLLGLANNEQFF. This sequence joins TRBV12-3 or TRBV12-4 and TRBJ2-1; 10 bases fit TRBD2. J was trimmed by 5 bases and V by 6 bases; bases with no gene match: 10. This CDR3 is built from 16 residues.